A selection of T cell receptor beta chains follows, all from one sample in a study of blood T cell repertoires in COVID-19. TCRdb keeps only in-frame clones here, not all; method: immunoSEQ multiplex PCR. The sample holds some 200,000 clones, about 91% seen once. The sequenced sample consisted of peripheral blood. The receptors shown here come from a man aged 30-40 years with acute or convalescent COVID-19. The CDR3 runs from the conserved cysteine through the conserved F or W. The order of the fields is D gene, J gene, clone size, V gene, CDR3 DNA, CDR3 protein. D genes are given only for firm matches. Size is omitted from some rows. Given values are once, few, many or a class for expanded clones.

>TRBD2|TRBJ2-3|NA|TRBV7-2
TGTGCCAGCAGCTTGGCGGGGGGAACCACAGATACGCAGTATTTT
CASSLAGGTTDTQYF
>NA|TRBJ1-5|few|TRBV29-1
TGCAGCGTTGGTACAAATAGCAATCAGCCCCAGCATTTT
CSVGTNSNQPQHF
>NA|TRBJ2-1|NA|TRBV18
TGTGCCAGCTCACCATTACCCGCCACCAGGTCGGACAATGAGCAGTTCTTC
CASSPLPATRSDNEQFF
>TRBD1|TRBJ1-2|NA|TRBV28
TGTGCCAGCAGTTTACACAGGGGGAATGGCTACACCTTC
CASSLHRGNGYTF
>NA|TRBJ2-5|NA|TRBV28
TGTGCCAGCAGATCTCCGGGGGTGGAGACCCAGTACTTC
CASRSPGVETQYF
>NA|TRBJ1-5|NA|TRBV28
TGTGCCAGCAGGGGGACAACGGGTCAGCCCCAGCATTTT
CASRGTTGQPQHF
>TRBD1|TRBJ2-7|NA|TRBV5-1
TGCGCCAGCAGCTCCAACAGGGGTTCCTACGAGCAGTACTTC
CASSSNRGSYEQYF
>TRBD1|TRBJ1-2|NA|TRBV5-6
TGTGCCAGCAGCTGGGGGACAGAGTCAAATGGCTACACCTTC
CASSWGTESNGYTF
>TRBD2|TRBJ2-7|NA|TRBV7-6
TGTGCCAGCAGCCCGAGACTAGCGGGGGACTACGAGCAGTACTTC
CASSPRLAGDYEQYF
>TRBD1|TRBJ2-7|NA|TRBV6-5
TGTGCCAGCGTCCAGGACAGGGGTTATGGGGCGAATAACTTC
CASVQDRGYGANNF